This TCR beta chain derives from a study of T cell changes during pregnancy in multiple sclerosis. This CDR3 contains 13 residues. V lost 6 bases to trimming and J lost 6 bases, with 13 bases between them. Looked up from germline, CDR1 is SNHLY and CDR2 is FYNNEI. Sequencing was performed with immunoSEQ multiplex PCR; in TCRdb, only in-frame clones are kept and a portion is missing. The data contain tens of thousands of clones, 89% of them singletons. The clonotype originates from a female donor with multiple sclerosis, enrolled in a pregnancy study. Specimen: CD4+ T cells from peripheral blood mononuclear cells, collected in the first trimester of pregnancy. The chain joins TRBV2 to TRBJ2-3, with D perhaps TRBD2 (5 bases). The CDR3, as DNA: TGTGCCAGCAGATCCACTAGTGGTGATACGCAGTATTTT. It encodes CASRSTSGDTQYF.